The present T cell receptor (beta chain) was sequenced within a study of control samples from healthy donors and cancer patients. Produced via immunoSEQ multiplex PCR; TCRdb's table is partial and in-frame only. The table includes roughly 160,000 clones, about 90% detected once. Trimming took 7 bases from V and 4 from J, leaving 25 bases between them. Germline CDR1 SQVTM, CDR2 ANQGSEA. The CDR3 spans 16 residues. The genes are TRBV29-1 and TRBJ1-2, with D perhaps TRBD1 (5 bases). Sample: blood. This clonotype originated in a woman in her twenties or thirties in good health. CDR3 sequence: CSDSRAGTHRGYGYTF. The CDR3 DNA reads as TGCAGCGACTCTCGGGCAGGGACCCACAGAGGCTATGGCTACACCTTC.